These 28 T cell receptor beta chains came from one sample sequenced in a study of blood T cell repertoires in COVID-19. Using immunoSEQ multiplex PCR, the repertoire was profiled, and TCRdb retains in-frame clones only, with some absent. Among 200,000 to 250,000 clones listed, about nine tenths were seen once. The sequencing sample was made of peripheral blood. The source is a man of 80 years or more with acute or convalescent COVID-19.

The V and J genes are TRBV5-4 and TRBJ2-7; 7 nucleotides align to TRBD2. After removal of 2 bases from V and 3 bases from J, the junction contained 5 bases not matched to a gene. This CDR3 has 14 residues. The germline V gene encodes CDR1 SGHNT and CDR2 YYREEE (reference sequence). In DNA, the CDR3 is TGTGCCAGCAGCTTAGCGGGGACTCTCTACGAGCAGTACGTC. It codes for CASSLAGTLYEQYV.

This chain uses TRBV6-1 with TRBJ1-2; a possible D gene is TRBD1 (6 bases). CDR1 is MNHNS and CDR2 is SASEGT in the germline V gene. There are 13 residues in the CDR3. V was clipped by 2 bases and J by 2 bases, with 6 bases between them. CDR3 residues: CASSETGNYGYTF. For the CDR3, the DNA is TGTGCCAGCAGTGAAACAGGGAACTATGGCTACACCTTC.

V usage is TRBV20-1 and J usage is TRBJ1-2, with D unresolved. Germline V CDR1 and CDR2: DFQATT, SNEGSKA (reference sequence). V was cut by 6 bases and J by 12 bases, with 14 bases left in between. The CDR3 spans 10 residues. CDR3 protein: CSAGILRDTF. The CDR3 DNA reads TGCAGTGCGGGGATCTTGAGGGACACCTTC.

This sequence joins TRBV19 and TRBJ2-3; TRBD1 aligns across 11 bases. Germline V CDR1 and CDR2: LNHDA, SQIVND (reference sequence). The CDR3 covers 15 residues. Trimming took 8 bases from V and 3 from J; bases not matched to a gene: 7. The CDR3 loop reads CASAGQGARTDTQYF. The CDR3 nucleotides read TGTGCCAGTGCCGGACAGGGGGCTCGGACAGATACGCAGTATTTT.

The chain employs TRBV5-4 and TRBJ2-1, with D possibly being TRBD2 (5 bases). Trimming shortened V by 4 bases and J by 8 bases, and 7 bases separated the two germline ends. The CDR3 extends over 11 amino acids. The germline gives CDR1 SGHNT, CDR2 YYREEE (reference sequence). CDR3: CASSERDEQFF. The DNA for the CDR3 is TGTGCCAGCAGCGAGAGGGATGAGCAGTTCTTC.

The gene calls are TRBV6-6 and TRBJ1-5; 9 bases line up with TRBD1. This CDR3 has 14 amino acids. The V and J ends lost 7 bases and 7 bases, in that order; junction bases with no gene match: 8. CDR1 and CDR2 (germline): MNHNY, SVGAGI (reference sequence). The chain's CDR3 is CASNEQGANQPQHF. The CDR3 DNA sequence: TGTGCCAGCAACGAACAGGGGGCAAACCAGCCCCAGCATTTT.

A few counts support this clone. The V and J genes are TRBV2 and TRBJ1-5; 11 nucleotides match TRBD1. This CDR3 spans 17 amino acids. Trimming removed 6 bases from V and 0 bases from J; junction bases left unmatched: 7. Germline lookup yields CDR1 SNHLY and CDR2 FYNNEI. In DNA, the CDR3 is TGTGCCAGCAGGAGGGGACAGGGGGGAGATAGCAATCAGCCCCAGCATTTT. Its translation: CASRRGQGGDSNQPQHF.

The V call is TRBV9, the J call TRBJ2-1; the D is unclear. Trimming left V 3 bases short and J 1 base short, with 2 bases between. Germline V gives CDR1 SGDLS, CDR2 YYNGEE. The CDR3 covers 12 residues. The CDR3 coding sequence is TGTGCCAGCAGCGCTTCCTACAATGAGCAGTTCTTC. Translation: CASSASYNEQFF.

This chain connects TRBV4-3 to TRBJ2-2, with 8 bases identical to TRBD1. J lost 7 bases, V lost 4 bases, and 8 bases had no gene match. CDR1 LGHNA and CDR2 YSLEER come from the germline V gene. The CDR3 totals 15 residues. The CDR3 protein is CASSPLTGVGGELFF. As DNA, the CDR3 is TGCGCCAGCAGCCCACTGACAGGGGTTGGCGGGGAGCTGTTTTTT.

The V gene is TRBV3-1 (or the pseudogene TRBV3-2), the J gene TRBJ2-7; the match to TRBD2 covers 12 bases. The CDR3 is 16 residues long. The trim removed 0 bases at V and 5 bases at J, leaving 5 bases unmatched. Looked up from germline, CDR1 is LGHDT and CDR2 is YNNKEL (reference sequence). CDR3 coding DNA: TGTGCCAGCAGCCAAGAACTAGCGGGAGGTAGGAACGAGCAGTACGTC. It specifies CASSQELAGGRNEQYV.

The V gene is TRBV7-8, the J gene TRBJ2-5, with TRBD2 matching 7 bases. Trimming at V came to 6 bases and at J to 5 bases, leaving 6 bases not matched to a gene. The CDR3 totals 13 residues. CDR1 is SGHVS and CDR2 is FQNEAQ in the germline V gene. DNA for the CDR3: TGTGCCAGCAGTTTGGTCGGGAGGGAGACCCAGTACTTC. This gives the protein CASSLVGRETQYF.

This chain joins TRBV5-1 and TRBJ2-7, with D possibly being TRBD1 (6 bases). CDR1 and CDR2 from the germline V gene are SGHRS and YFSETQ. The ends were cut back, 0 bases at V and 3 bases at J, with 10 bases in the middle. The CDR3 contains 14 residues. CDR3 DNA: TGCGCCAGCAGCTTGGCGGACAGACTCTACGAGCAGTACTTC. Its translation: CASSLADRLYEQYF.

The DNA for the CDR3 is TGTGCCTGGGCTCGGAGTATTTCTAGCAATGAGCAGTTCTTC. Its translation is CAWARSISSNEQFF. The rearrangement uses TRBV30 and TRBJ2-1, with D unclear. The CDR3 runs to 14 residues. CDR1 and CDR2 (germline): GTSNPN, SVGIG (reference sequence). Between the trimmed V and J ends, which lost 5 bases and 6 bases, there was a span of 17 bases.

This rearrangement joins TRBV7-3 to TRBJ2-7, with 7 positions matching TRBD1. Germline lookup yields CDR1 SGHTA and CDR2 FQGTGA. V lost 4 bases and J lost 4; bases outside the gene matches: 4. The CDR3 has 13 amino acids. This chain's CDR3 is CASSYEQGYEQYF. Written as DNA, the CDR3 is TGTGCCAGCAGCTACGAACAGGGGTACGAGCAGTACTTC.

This clone was counted once. The chain links TRBV28 to TRBJ1-6, with D unclear. The CDR3 runs 14 residues. The V gene's germline CDR1 is MDHEN and CDR2 SYDVKM. V dropped 6 bases and J dropped 10 bases, with 16 bases sitting between them. The CDR3 DNA reads as TGTGCCAGCAGAAAAGGCGGGGTTGGGTCACCCCTCCACTTT. Translation: CASRKGGVGSPLHF.

This clone was seen a single time. The chain has TRBV29-1 and TRBJ1-2; 10 nucleotides align to TRBD1. V dropped 5 bases and J dropped 5; count of bases not matched to a gene: 8. Looked up from germline, CDR1 is SQVTM and CDR2 is ANQGSEA. The CDR3 has 14 residues. DNA of the CDR3: TGCAGCGTTATGATTGGACAGGGGGGTTATGGCTACACCTTC. As protein: CSVMIGQGGYGYTF.

This chain joins TRBV18 and TRBJ2-7; 9 bases match TRBD1. J was trimmed by 5 bases and V by 4 bases; bases with no gene match: 0. CDR1 is KGHSH, CDR2 LQKENI, per germline. CDR3 length: 12 amino acids. The CDR3 sequence is CASSRDRDEQYF. The CDR3 coding sequence is TGTGCCAGCTCACGGGACAGGGACGAGCAGTACTTC.

This clone has more than one count but fewer than ten. The V and J genes are TRBV27 and TRBJ1-5, with D unclear. Germline loops: CDR1 MNHEY, CDR2 SMNVEV (reference sequence). The CDR3 sequence is 15 residues long. Between the trimmed V and J ends, which lost 5 bases and 0 bases, there was a span of 11 bases. CDR3 DNA sequence: TGTGCCAGCAGTCCTTCCACTTATAGCAATCAGCCCCAGCATTTT. Translation: CASSPSTYSNQPQHF.

The rearrangement links TRBV30 to TRBJ2-5; D is perhaps TRBD1 (5 bases). The CDR3 loop spans 13 amino acids. Germline V gene data show CDR1 as GTSNPN and CDR2 as SVGIG (reference sequence). V was trimmed by 4 bases and J by 5 bases, leaving 14 bases between them. Here the CDR3 DNA reads TGTGCCTGGAAATCAGGGTATTGGGAGACCCAGTACTTC. Amino acids: CAWKSGYWETQYF.

The V gene is TRBV21-1, the J gene TRBJ2-1; the D call in the table, TRBD2, was not verified against the DNA. TRBV21-1 is flagged as a pseudogene. The CDR3 consists of 23 residues. DNA for the CDR3: TGTGCCAGCAGCAAAGCGCAAGAGGAAAACGGGAGAGCCCCCTTTAGCTCCTACAATGAGCAGTTCTTC. This gives the protein CASSKAQEENGRAPFSSYNEQFF.

V gene TRBV5-8 combines with J gene TRBJ2-7; TRBD1 is a possible D gene (6 bases). Germline lookup yields CDR1 SGHTS and CDR2 YDEGEE. The CDR3 totals 13 residues. Between the trimmed V and J ends, which lost 5 bases and 0 bases, there was a span of 9 bases. The CDR3 sequence is CASSRDTSYEQYF. The CDR3 DNA follows: TGTGCCAGCAGTAGGGACACCTCCTACGAGCAGTACTTC. The entire variable domain, with the rest obtained from reference TRBV5-8 and TRBJ2-7, is as follows: EAGVTQSPTHLIKTRGQQATLRCSPISGHTSVYWYQQALGLGLQFLLWYDEGEERNRGNFPPRFSGRQFPNYSSELNVNALELEDSALYLCASSRDTSYEQYFGPGTRLTVT.

This chain links TRBV27 with TRBJ2-2; the match to TRBD2 covers 8 bases. The length of the CDR3 is 15 residues. From germline, CDR1 is MNHEY and CDR2 SMNVEV (reference sequence). V dropped 4 bases and J dropped 4; count of bases not matched to a gene: 5. Here the CDR3 reads CASSSAGVGTGELFF. The CDR3 DNA sequence: TGTGCCAGCAGTTCAGCGGGAGTGGGCACCGGGGAGCTGTTTTTT.

The V call is TRBV21-1, the J call TRBJ1-4; the table's D call, TRBD1, has no DNA check behind it. TRBV21-1 is a pseudogene locus. CDR3 size: 9 residues. The DNA of the CDR3 is TGTGCCAGCAGACAGGGCCTGTTTTTT. It yields the protein CASRQGLFF.

The chain carries TRBV7-2 and TRBJ2-3, with TRBD1 matching over 7 bases. This CDR3 is built from 16 residues. The V gene end was trimmed by 5 bases and the J gene end by 1 base; junction bases not matched to a gene: 9. Germline CDR1 and CDR2: SGHTA and FQGNSA. CDR3 protein: CASSIAGTARTDTQYF. CDR3 coding DNA: TGTGCCAGCAGCATTGCCGGGACAGCCCGCACAGATACGCAGTATTTT.

The V gene is TRBV7-2, the J gene TRBJ2-5, with TRBD2 matching over 7 bases. This CDR3 has 13 residues. Trimming removed 1 base from V and 5 bases from J; junction bases left unmatched: 1. Germline CDR1 and CDR2: SGHTA and FQGNSA. CDR3 sequence reads: CASSLGTRETQYF. The CDR3 DNA follows: TGTGCCAGCAGCTTAGGGACTAGGGAGACCCAGTACTTC.

V is TRBV19 and J is TRBJ1-2, with 8 positions matching TRBD1. Germline CDR1 is LNHDA and CDR2 is SQIVND (reference sequence). The CDR3 runs to 13 residues. V was pared by 5 bases and J by 6 bases, with 5 bases of the junction left unmatched. The CDR3 coding sequence is TGTGCCAGTAGTTTCCCAGGGGGCCATGGCTACACCTTC. Protein product: CASSFPGGHGYTF.

CDR3 region: CASSFRTVDFQYF. CDR3 DNA: TGTGCCAGCAGTTTTAGGACAGTGGATTTTCAGTACTTC. This chain joins TRBV12-3 or TRBV12-4 and TRBJ2-4; tentatively, D is TRBD1 (6 bases). The V gene lost 3 bases and the J gene lost 11 bases, with 14 bases spanning the gap. CDR3 length: 13 amino acids.

This rearrangement joins TRBV6-5 to TRBJ1-5, with TRBD1 as a possible D gene (6 bases). Germline CDR1 and CDR2: MNHEY and SVGAGI. The CDR3 loop spans 14 amino acids. V lost 6 bases and J lost 0, with 9 bases in between. The CDR3 protein is CASSWTVSNQPQHF. CDR3 bases: TGTGCCAGCAGCTGGACAGTTAGCAATCAGCCCCAGCATTTT.